The present T cell receptor beta chain was sequenced within a study of shared clonotypes between healthy human individuals. The CDR3 is 13 amino acids. V lost 3 bases and J lost 5, with 10 bases in between. The V gene's germline CDR1 is SGHNT and CDR2 YENEEA. Authors' methods: ImmunoSEQ gave junction-only sequences without quality scores, so filtering differed. Some clones are missing from TCRdb's copy, which holds only in-frame ones; the method was immunoSEQ multiplex PCR. The D gene and trimming were derived from the DNA, and the V and J assignments and clone size from that table. The data show under 1,100,000 clones, around 75% seen once. All donors were healthy HIV-negative adults lacking recent acute infections or vaccinations.

Material: memory CD4+ T cells sorted from blood. Subset in this sample: CD45RA-negative fraction. The chain recombines TRBV11-3 with TRBJ2-5; D gene unclear. This TCR was sampled from a man between 18 and 35 years old in good health. CDR3: CASSLEFLETQYF. The CDR3 DNA is TGTGCCAGCAGCTTGGAATTTTTGGAGACCCAGTACTTC.